This note documents a single TCR beta chain sequence. The record originates from a study of cytomegalovirus exposure and HLA in healthy donors. PCR employed 60 Vbeta and 13 Jbeta primers. Sequencing used immunoSEQ multiplex PCR; TCRdb keeps in-frame clones, though not all of them. The table lists over 120,000 clones, more than 75% of them singletons. V was clipped by 8 bases and J by 4 bases, with 11 bases between them. The CDR3 is 12 amino acids. Germline CDR1 MNHNS, CDR2 SASEGT. The genes are TRBV6-1 and TRBJ1-1; D not certain. The sequence was collected from a female donor in good health and CMV-seronegative. Sequencing used PBMCs. Here the CDR3 DNA reads TGTGCCAGCCGTAGGGAGCCCACTGAAGCTTTCTTT. It codes for CASRREPTEAFF.